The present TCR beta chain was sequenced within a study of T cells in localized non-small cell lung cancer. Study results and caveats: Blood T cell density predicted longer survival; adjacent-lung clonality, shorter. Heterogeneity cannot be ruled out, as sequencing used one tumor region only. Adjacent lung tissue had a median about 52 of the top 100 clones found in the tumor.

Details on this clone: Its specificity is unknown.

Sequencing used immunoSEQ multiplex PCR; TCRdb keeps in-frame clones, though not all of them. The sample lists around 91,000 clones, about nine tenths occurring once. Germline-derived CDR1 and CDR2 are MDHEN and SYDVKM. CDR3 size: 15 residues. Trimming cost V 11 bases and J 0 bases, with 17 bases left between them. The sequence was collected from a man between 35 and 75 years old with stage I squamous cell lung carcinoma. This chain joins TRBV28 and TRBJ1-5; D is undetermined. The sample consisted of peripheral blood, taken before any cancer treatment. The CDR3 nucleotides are TGTGCCGCGACGGACGGGTCCCATAGCAATCAGCCCCAGCATTTT. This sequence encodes CAATDGSHSNQPQHF. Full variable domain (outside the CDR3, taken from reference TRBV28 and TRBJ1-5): DVKVTQSSRYLVKRTGEKVFLECVQDMDHENMFWYRQDPGLGLRLIYFSYDVKMKEKGDIPEGYSVSREKKERFSLILESASTNQTSMYLCAATDGSHSNQPQHFGDGTRLSIL.